The clone carrying this T cell receptor beta chain was observed many times. The sample is drawn from a study of T cell repertoires in cytomegalovirus infection. The length of the CDR3 is 15 residues. Germline V gene data show CDR1 as SGHNT and CDR2 as YENEEA. V lost 6 bases to trimming and J lost 2 bases; unmatched junction nucleotides: 5. TCRdb independently ran MiXCR on the reads; one entry per CDR3 protein. The sample carries around 290,000 distinct CDR3 sequences, 20% to 30% recorded once. The source is a human donor in good health (CMV status not recorded). Some clones in this sample may be carry-over from other donors' samples. Source material: PBMCs. The chain combines TRBV11-3 with TRBJ2-3, with 10 bases fitting TRBD1. The CDR3 coding sequence is TGTGCCAGCAGTTCCGGGACAGGGGTCACAGATACGCAGTATTTT. Its protein is CASSSGTGVTDTQYF. The entire variable domain, with the rest obtained from reference TRBV11-3 and TRBJ2-3, is as follows: EAGVVQSPRYKIIEKKQPVAFWCNPISGHNTLYWYLQNLGQGPELLIRYENEEAVDDSQLPKDRFSAERLKGVDSTLKIQPAELGDSAVYLCASSSGTGVTDTQYFGPGTRLTVL.